These 6 T cell receptor beta chains came from one sample sequenced in a study of shared clonotypes between healthy human individuals. The naive CD8 fraction comprised CD45RO-negative cells positively selected for CCR7 and excluded terminally differentiated effector memory CD45RA+ cells. Sequenced by immunoSEQ multiplex PCR; TCRdb stores in-frame clones only, minus some. The data contain around 2,000,000 clones, 85% to 95% of them singletons. The sample comprised naive CD8+ T cells from PBMCs. The source is a young man in good health. Some clones in this sample may be carry-over from other donors' samples.

Written as DNA, the CDR3 is TGTGCCAGCCGTTGGGGGGGGAGCACTGAAGCTTTCTTT. Translating it yields CASRWGGSTEAFF. V and J are TRBV19 and TRBJ1-1, with a possible D match to TRBD1 (5 bases). V lost 9 bases and J 4 bases, leaving 15 bases between the germline ends. The CDR3 runs 13 residues. Germline V CDR1 and CDR2: LNHDA, SQIVND (reference sequence).

The CDR3 DNA is TGCGCCAGCAGCGGAGGGACAGGCCTCAACTATGGCTACACCTTC. It translates to CASSGGTGLNYGYTF. The chain links TRBV4-1 to TRBJ1-2, with 8 bases identical to TRBD1. Per the germline V gene, CDR1 is MGHRA and CDR2 is YSYEKL. This CDR3 is built from 15 residues. V gave up 5 bases and J gave up 2 bases; unmatched junction bases: 7.

The CDR3 DNA reads TGCGCCAGCAGCGATGGGGTTTGGGGTGAAAAACTGTTTTTT. Translating it yields CASSDGVWGEKLFF. V is TRBV4-1 and J is TRBJ1-4; D unclear. V lost 5 bases and J 7 bases, leaving 14 bases between the germline ends. CDR3 length: 14 residues. The germline V gene has CDR1 MGHRA and CDR2 YSYEKL.

This chain connects TRBV2 to TRBJ2-2; D is uncertain. Trimming left V 4 bases short and J 0 bases short, with 6 bases between. This CDR3 has 14 residues. CDR1 SNHLY and CDR2 FYNNEI come from the germline V gene. The CDR3, as DNA: TGTGCCAGCAGTGTCCTCGCGAACACCGGGGAGCTGTTTTTT. It yields the protein CASSVLANTGELFF.

The chain couples TRBV10-3 to TRBJ2-1, with TRBD2 matching over 11 bases. Germline trimming cut 3 bases from V and 4 bases from J; bases unmatched to any gene: 2. The V gene's germline CDR1 is ENHRY and CDR2 SYGVKD. CDR3 length: 15 amino acids. The CDR3 protein is CAISDIAGGYNEQFF. DNA of the CDR3: TGTGCCATCAGTGACATAGCGGGAGGGTACAATGAGCAGTTCTTC.

The chain combines TRBV9 with TRBJ2-3; tentative D call: TRBD2 (5 bases). Germline assignment: CDR1 SGDLS and CDR2 YYNGEE. Trimming stripped 4 bases from V and 3 bases from J, with 18 bases between. The length of the CDR3 is 16 residues. CDR3 region: CASSPEMWEITDTQYF. The CDR3 DNA sequence: TGTGCCAGCAGCCCAGAGATGTGGGAGATTACAGATACGCAGTATTTT.